The 24 T cell receptor beta chains below were found in one sample sequenced in a study of PD-L1 blockade in urothelial cancer. The method was immunoSEQ multiplex PCR; TCRdb's version includes in-frame clones alone and lacks a portion of them. This repertoire shows 100,000 to 150,000 clones, 65% to 85% found once; its top ten account for roughly 3.2%. Time point specified: pretreatment peripheral blood. The sequenced sample was PBMCs, obtained around atezolizumab (anti-PD-L1) treatment. The receptors were gathered from a man aged 50 to 60 with urothelial cancer.

The chain links TRBV19 to TRBJ1-1, with D hard to call. The V gene's germline CDR1 is LNHDA and CDR2 SQIVND (reference sequence). The CDR3 extends over 13 amino acids. The germline V and J ends were trimmed by 7 bases and 6 bases, with 15 bases remaining between them. Here the CDR3 DNA reads TGTGCCAGTATCCACCCCGTGAGGGCTGAAGCTTTCTTT. Its protein is CASIHPVRAEAFF.

The V call is TRBV5-6, the J call TRBJ1-4; weak D call: TRBD1 (6 bases). The CDR3 length is 16 residues. V was pared by 2 bases and J by 2 bases, with 13 bases between. CDR1 is SGHDT and CDR2 is YYEEEE in the germline V gene. The CDR3 is CASSFYGQTTNEKLFF. The CDR3 DNA follows: TGTGCCAGCAGCTTCTACGGACAGACCACTAATGAAAAACTGTTTTTT. Supplemented by reference TRBV5-6 and TRBJ1-4, the full variable domain reads DAGVTQSPTHLIKTRGQQVTLRCSPKSGHDTVSWYQQALGQGPQFIFQYYEEEERQRGNFPDRFSGHQFPNYSSELNVNALLLGDSALYLCASSFYGQTTNEKLFFGSGTQLSVL.

The chain employs TRBV28 and TRBJ1-2; tentative D call: TRBD1 (6 bases). Between the trimmed V and J ends, which lost 7 bases and 2 bases, there was a span of 20 bases. Per germline, CDR1 MDHEN and CDR2 SYDVKM. This CDR3 comprises 16 residues. Here the CDR3 reads CASNLSPGQTNYGYTF. The CDR3 DNA sequence: TGTGCCAGCAACCTCTCCCCGGGACAAACCAACTATGGCTACACCTTC.

The J gene is TRBJ2-7, the V gene TRBV2, with TRBD1 matching 11 bases. Germline lookup yields CDR1 SNHLY and CDR2 FYNNEI. The CDR3 runs to 14 residues. V gave up 3 bases and J gave up 4 bases; unmatched junction bases: 2. In nucleotides, the CDR3 is TGTGCCAGCAGTGATGGGGACAGGGGGTACGAGCAGTACTTC. This sequence encodes CASSDGDRGYEQYF.

This rearrangement joins TRBV5-5 to TRBJ2-1; 8 nucleotides align to TRBD2. The germline CDR1 and CDR2 sequences are SGHKS and YYEKEE (reference sequence). There are 17 residues in the CDR3. The junction had 10 bases not matched to a gene; V was cut back by 1 base and J by 4 bases. The CDR3 reads CASSLRGSGGAYNEQFF. CDR3 DNA sequence: TGTGCCAGCAGCTTGAGGGGGAGCGGGGGAGCGTACAATGAGCAGTTCTTC. Using reference TRBV5-5 and TRBJ2-1 for the parts outside the CDR3, the full variable domain is DAGVTQSPTHLIKTRGQQVTLRCSPISGHKSVSWYQQVLGQGPQFIFQYYEKEERGRGNFPDRFSARQFPNYSSELNVNALLLGDSALYLCASSLRGSGGAYNEQFFGPGTRLTVL.

There are many counts of this clone. The genes are TRBV4-1 and TRBJ2-1, with 9 nucleotides matching TRBD2. Germline assignment: CDR1 MGHRA and CDR2 YSYEKL. CDR3 length: 15 amino acids. The J segment lost 7 bases and the V segment lost 3 bases, leaving 7 bases of the junction unmatched. CDR3 nucleotides: TGCGCCAGCAGCCACCTTAGCGGGAGCAGGAATGAGCAGTTCTTC. Residues: CASSHLSGSRNEQFF.

The rearrangement uses TRBV11-3 and TRBJ2-1, with D possibly matching TRBD2 (5 bases). This CDR3 spans 12 amino acids. V was trimmed by 3 bases and J by 6 bases, leaving 6 bases between them. Germline V gives CDR1 SGHNT, CDR2 YENEEA. CDR3 residues: CASSFGGNEQFF. CDR3 bases: TGTGCCAGCAGCTTCGGAGGCAATGAGCAGTTCTTC.

The chain couples TRBV19 to TRBJ2-3; tentative D call: TRBD2 (6 bases). V was cut by 4 bases and J by 4 bases, with 15 bases left in between. Germline V lookup: CDR1 LNHDA, CDR2 SQIVND (reference sequence). The CDR3 is 15 residues long. The CDR3 is CASSTPPGLSDTQYF. CDR3 bases: TGTGCCAGTAGTACCCCTCCGGGACTCTCAGATACGCAGTATTTT.

The genes are TRBV4-1 and TRBJ2-2; TRBD1 matches 8 bases. CDR3 length: 17 amino acids. With V trimmed by 1 base and J by 7 bases, 11 bases remained unmatched. The germline gives CDR1 MGHRA, CDR2 YSYEKL. The DNA of the CDR3 is TGCGCCAGCAGCCAAGGTTGGAAAGCAGGGGGCATCGGGGAGCTGTTTTTT. Its translation: CASSQGWKAGGIGELFF.

V is TRBV7-9 and J is TRBJ2-1, with 11 bases fitting TRBD2. This CDR3 is 15 amino acids long. J was trimmed by 8 bases and V by 5 bases; bases with no gene match: 8. CDR1 and CDR2 (germline): SEHNR, FQNEAQ (reference sequence). The CDR3 loop is CASSLVSGRAHEQFF. The CDR3 nucleotides read TGTGCCAGCAGCCTCGTTAGCGGGAGGGCCCATGAGCAGTTCTTC. The full variable domain, completed using reference TRBV7-9 and TRBJ2-1, is DTGVSQNPRHKITKRGQNVTFRCDPISEHNRLYWYRQTLGQGPEFLTYFQNEAQLEKSRLLSDRFSAERPKGSFSTLEIQRTEQGDSAMYLCASSLVSGRAHEQFFGPGTRLTVL.

The CDR3, as DNA: TGTGCCAGCAGTTCCGGGGATAATCAGCCCCAGCATTTT. As protein: CASSSGDNQPQHF. The chain has TRBV28 and TRBJ1-5; D call uncertain. Trimming removed 4 bases at V and 4 bases at J, with 8 bases between. CDR1 MDHEN and CDR2 SYDVKM come from the germline V gene. The length of the CDR3 is 13 residues.

The rearrangement uses TRBV2 and TRBJ2-1, with 8 bases aligning to TRBD1. The CDR3 totals 13 residues. The junction had 8 bases not matched to a gene; V was cut back by 7 bases and J by 9 bases. The V gene's germline CDR1 is SNHLY and CDR2 FYNNEI. CDR3 DNA: TGTGCCAGCAATTCGGACAGGGAGAGTGAGCAGTTCTTC. Its protein product is CASNSDRESEQFF.

This chain uses TRBV10-1 with TRBJ1-1, with D possibly matching TRBD1 (5 bases). The CDR3 sequence is 14 residues long. CDR1 and CDR2 (germline): WNHNN, SYGVQD (reference sequence). Trimming took 6 bases from V and 0 from J, leaving 11 bases between them. CDR3 DNA: TGCGCCAGCAGCGACAGTGAGATGAACACTGAAGCTTTCTTT. It yields the protein CASSDSEMNTEAFF.

The gene calls are TRBV19 and TRBJ2-7; 8 bases are shared with TRBD2. Germline lookup yields CDR1 LNHDA and CDR2 SQIVND (reference sequence). J was trimmed by 2 bases and V by 4 bases; bases with no gene match: 4. The CDR3 covers 14 residues. CDR3 nucleotide sequence: TGTGCCAGTAGTACGACTAGCGCACCCTACGAGCAGTACTTC. It translates to CASSTTSAPYEQYF.

Concerning this clone itself: The sample holds other DNA sequences that translate to the same CDR3. The chain joins TRBV11-2 to TRBJ1-1, with TRBD1 as a possible D gene (6 bases). The CDR3 spans 14 residues. V lost 2 bases to trimming and J lost 1 base, with 8 bases between them. The germline CDR1 and CDR2 sequences are SGHAT and FQNNGV. DNA of the CDR3: TGTGCCAGCAGCTTAAGGGGGGGGAACACTGAAGCTTTCTTT. The encoded protein is CASSLRGGNTEAFF.

This rearrangement joins TRBV14 to TRBJ2-1, with D possibly matching TRBD2 (6 bases). V was pared by 1 base and J by 7 bases, with 14 bases between. Germline loops: CDR1 SGHDN, CDR2 FVKESK. This CDR3 comprises 15 residues. The CDR3 sequence is CASSQVGRANNEQFF. The DNA of the CDR3 is TGTGCCAGCAGCCAAGTCGGGAGAGCGAATAATGAGCAGTTCTTC.

V is TRBV28 and J is TRBJ2-7; D is possibly TRBD2 (5 bases). The CDR3 covers 12 residues. Germline CDR1 MDHEN, CDR2 SYDVKM. V lost 6 bases, J lost 7 bases, and 13 bases lay in between. The chain's CDR3 is CASRQITGEQYF. The DNA for the CDR3 is TGTGCCAGCAGGCAGATCACGGGGGAGCAGTACTTC. The full variable domain, with the rest looked up from reference TRBV28 and TRBJ2-7, is DVKVTQSSRYLVKRTGEKVFLECVQDMDHENMFWYRQDPGLGLRLIYFSYDVKMKEKGDIPEGYSVSREKKERFSLILESASTNQTSMYLCASRQITGEQYFGPGTRLTVT.

V gene TRBV2 combines with J gene TRBJ2-1, with 10 positions matching TRBD2. Germline V lookup: CDR1 SNHLY, CDR2 FYNNEI. CDR3 length: 15 amino acids. J lost 0 bases, V lost 7 bases, and 3 bases had no gene match. CDR3 coding DNA: TGTGCCAGCAAAGAGCGGGAGGGCTCCTACAATGAGCAGTTCTTC. Residues: CASKEREGSYNEQFF.

The V and J genes are TRBV19 and TRBJ1-6; 7 nucleotides agree with TRBD1. Trimming cost V 4 bases and J 11 bases; bases outside gene matches: 8. The length of the CDR3 is 14 residues. Germline CDR1 and CDR2: LNHDA and SQIVND (reference sequence). CDR3 DNA: TGTGCCAGTAGTACAACAGGGGTGGGAACACCCCTCCACTTT. Encoded protein: CASSTTGVGTPLHF.

The table lists this clone with a few counts. At one end the junction does not follow the germline gene, possibly because of a read error. This rearrangement joins TRBV18 to TRBJ2-5; tentatively, D is TRBD1 (5 bases). Germline V gives CDR1 KGHSH, CDR2 LQKENI. CDR3 length equals 15 residues. The CDR3 DNA follows: TGTGCCAGCTCACCGGGGCAGGCCTCCAAAGAGAGCCAGTACTTC. Amino acids: CASSPGQASKESQYF.

The rearrangement joins TRBV19 to TRBJ2-7; 9 bases agree with TRBD1. V lost 5 bases, J lost 3 bases, and 8 bases stayed unmatched. Germline CDR1 is LNHDA and CDR2 is SQIVND (reference sequence). The CDR3 is 15 residues long. CDR3 DNA: TGTGCCAGTAGTCCATCGGGACAGGGTAACTACGAGCAGTACTTC. This encodes CASSPSGQGNYEQYF.

The chain is built from TRBV7-8 and TRBJ2-2; tentatively, D is TRBD1 (6 bases). Germline CDR1 reads SGHVS; CDR2 reads FQNEAQ. Trimming left V 1 base short and J 3 bases short, with 15 bases between. This CDR3 is built from 17 residues. DNA of the CDR3: TGTGCCAGCAGCTTAGATAATAGGGGGTGGTACACCGGGGAGCTGTTTTTT. It is translated as CASSLDNRGWYTGELFF.

This clone was seen a handful of times. The rearrangement links TRBV7-9 to TRBJ2-5, with TRBD2 identical over 9 bases. The CDR3 runs to 17 residues. Germline values: CDR1 SEHNR, CDR2 FQNEAQ (reference sequence). V lost 5 bases, J lost 2 bases, and 12 bases stayed unmatched. This chain's CDR3 is CASSEGALAGSQETQYF. As DNA, the CDR3 is TGTGCCAGCAGCGAAGGGGCGCTAGCGGGATCACAAGAGACCCAGTACTTC.

The chain employs TRBV6-1 and TRBJ2-2; TRBD2 aligns across 10 bases. Germline V CDR1 and CDR2: MNHNS, SASEGT. Trimming at V came to 10 bases and at J to 3 bases, leaving 5 bases not matched to a gene. This CDR3 comprises 14 residues. CDR3 DNA: TGTGCCACCTCTAGCGGGAGAGACACCGGGGAGCTGTTTTTT. It yields the protein CATSSGRDTGELFF.